Listed below are T cell receptor beta chains from one sample, sequenced in a study of vaccination and CD4 T cells after COVID-19. TCRdb processed the PCR reads anew with MiXCR; each CDR3 protein has one entry. The sample shows 20,000 to 30,000 distinct CDR3 sequences, under 55% of them seen only once. Their antigens are not known. The sample consisted of CD4+ T cells from blood, cultured in vitro. The receptor set was obtained from a human donor who had recovered from COVID-19. Both conserved end residues are part of each CDR3. The D gene is left open where the match is weak. Expanded clones get a size class; other rows say once, few or many, or leave the size out.

size: NA; V: TRBV6-1; J: TRBJ2-7; D: TRBD1; DNA: TGTGCCAGCAGTAATGGACAGGGTTCTTCCGAGCAGTACTTC; CDR3: CASSNGQGSSEQYF
size: NA; V: TRBV12-3/TRBV12-4; J: TRBJ1-5; D: TRBD1; DNA: TGTGCCAGCACTAAGATGGCAGGGGGCTTCAATCAGCCCCAGCATTTT; CDR3: CASTKMAGGFNQPQHF
size: few; V: TRBV28; J: TRBJ1-4; D: NA; DNA: TGTGCCAGCAGTTCCCCCCGGGGCTCTAATGAAAAACTGTTTTTT; CDR3: CASSSPRGSNEKLFF
size: NA; V: TRBV7-9; J: TRBJ1-5; D: TRBD1; DNA: TGTGCCAGCAGCTTAGGGGACAGGGAGAAAGATCAGCCCCAGCATTTT; CDR3: CASSLGDREKDQPQHF
size: NA; V: TRBV20-1; J: TRBJ2-4; D: NA; DNA: TGCAGTGCTAGGCATAACAGGGTTTCACACAAAAACATTCAGTACTTC; CDR3: CSARHNRVSHKNIQYF
size: few; V: TRBV15; J: TRBJ2-2; D: NA; DNA: TGTGCCACCAGCAGAGATAGGGGGAAGGGCGGGGAGCTGTTTTTT; CDR3: CATSRDRGKGGELFF
size: few; V: TRBV11-3; J: TRBJ2-7; D: NA; DNA: TGTGCCAGCAGCTTAGCCTCCGATCGGGGGGAGCAGTACTTC; CDR3: CASSLASDRGEQYF
size: few; V: TRBV6-4; J: TRBJ1-2; D: NA; DNA: TGTGCCAGCAGTGCGTCCCGGGACGGGAGCTATGGCTACACCTTC; CDR3: CASSASRDGSYGYTF
size: NA; V: TRBV4-1; J: TRBJ1-5; D: NA; DNA: TGCGCCAGCAGCCAAGAAGGGTCTGGGCAGCGCAATCAGCCCCAGCATTTT; CDR3: CASSQEGSGQRNQPQHF
size: NA; V: TRBV10-1; J: TRBJ2-2; D: NA; DNA: TGCGCCAGCAGTCTGGGGTTGGCCGGGGAGCTGTTTTTT; CDR3: CASSLGLAGELFF
size: NA; V: TRBV11-3; J: TRBJ2-1; D: TRBD1; DNA: TGTGCCAGCAGCTCGGGGACAGGGGGTATGGGTGAGCAGTTCTTC; CDR3: CASSSGTGGMGEQFF
size: NA; V: TRBV20-1; J: TRBJ2-3; D: TRBD1; DNA: TGCAGTGCTAGAGATCTCGGACAGGGCCCTAGCACAGATACGCAGTATTTT; CDR3: CSARDLGQGPSTDTQYF
size: few; V: TRBV7-6; J: TRBJ1-6; D: NA; DNA: TGTGCCAGCAGCTTAAAGCCAGCCTCCTATAATTCACCCCTCCACTTT; CDR3: CASSLKPASYNSPLHF
size: once; V: TRBV10-3; J: TRBJ1-2; D: NA; DNA: TGTGCCATCACTCAGGGCCGTAACTATGGCTACACCTTC; CDR3: CAITQGRNYGYTF
size: few; V: TRBV28; J: TRBJ2-7; D: TRBD2; DNA: TGTGCCAGCAGCCCGGGACTAGCGGGGGTACCCTACGAGCAGTACTTC; CDR3: CASSPGLAGVPYEQYF
size: NA; V: TRBV11-2; J: TRBJ2-5; D: NA; DNA: TGTGCCAGCAGCCCAAGGGGGGTTAACAGGAGTGGGGAGTACTTC; CDR3: CASSPRGVNRSGEYF
size: NA; V: TRBV12-3/TRBV12-4; J: TRBJ1-5; D: NA; DNA: TGTGCCAGCAGCCGGACAGACAGCAATCAGCCCCAGCATTTT; CDR3: CASSRTDSNQPQHF
size: NA; V: TRBV20-1; J: TRBJ2-7; D: TRBD2; DNA: TGCAGTGCGCGAGGGACTAGGGCGTCCTACGAGCAGTACTTC; CDR3: CSARGTRASYEQYF
size: NA; V: TRBV19; J: TRBJ1-6; D: TRBD1; DNA: TGTGCCAGTAGTATTGCACAGGGGAATTCACCCCTCCACTTT; CDR3: CASSIAQGNSPLHF
size: few; V: TRBV6-5; J: TRBJ2-1; D: NA; DNA: TGTGCCAGCAGTTCCGGACAGCTAAGGGGGCAGTTCTTC; CDR3: CASSSGQLRGQFF